In its sample, the clone carrying this T cell receptor beta chain was seen many times. Its antigen remains unidentified. The data stem from a study of CD8 T cells in ankylosing spondylitis. Study outcomes and limitations: In reactive arthritis synovial fluid and blood, some motif variants had been reported before. It was reported that disease-linked clones were significantly enriched in matched ankylosing spondylitis synovial fluid. Blood from ankylosing spondylitis patients appeared to carry a characteristic eight-variant TCR beta motif.

The authors made TCR beta libraries by quantitative 5'-RACE with molecular barcodes. One entry per CDR3 protein results from TCRdb running MiXCR on the 5' RACE reads. The repertoire holds 150,000 to 200,000 distinct CDR3 sequences, approximately 12% seen once, with about 11% in the top ten. The trim removed 5 bases at V and 6 bases at J, leaving 6 bases unmatched. Germline lookup yields CDR1 SGHDN and CDR2 FVKESK. There are 14 residues in the CDR3. The chain uses TRBV14 and TRBJ2-2, with 7 positions matching TRBD1. This receptor was obtained from a female donor with ankylosing spondylitis or in good health (not recorded which). Sequences were obtained from blood, either unsorted or a sorted T cell fraction (not recorded which). CDR3 protein: CASSSHDRAGELFF. CDR3 nucleotide sequence: TGTGCCAGCAGCTCCCACGACAGGGCCGGGGAGCTGTTTTTT.